This T cell receptor beta chain was documented in a study of blood T cell repertoires in COVID-19. Overall study context: COVID-19 samples collected from the United States, Italy and Spain covered acute and convalescent phases. PBMCs, B-cell-depleted T cells, or T cells provided the cDNA or gDNA that made up the material.

The CDR3 consists of 12 residues. V lost 3 bases to trimming and J lost 4 bases, with 9 bases between them. Germline assignment: CDR1 DFQATT and CDR2 SNEGSKA (reference sequence). Original data processing: By means of reference gene primer amplification, nucleated cell counts were estimated. TCRdb's copy holds only in-frame clones and misses some; the assay was immunoSEQ multiplex PCR. That table is the source of V, J and clone size, and D and trimming were worked out from the DNA. The profile covers roughly 120,000 clones, with around 82% appearing a single time and less than 5% taken by the ten largest. This clone was counted once.

V is TRBV20-1 and J is TRBJ1-2, with a possible D match to TRBD1 (5 bases). The source is a human donor in a cohort sampled during active or convalescent COVID-19. Sequencing was performed on peripheral blood. CDR3 loop: CSASQGLYGYTF. For the CDR3, the DNA is TGCAGTGCTAGTCAGGGACTCTATGGCTACACCTTC.